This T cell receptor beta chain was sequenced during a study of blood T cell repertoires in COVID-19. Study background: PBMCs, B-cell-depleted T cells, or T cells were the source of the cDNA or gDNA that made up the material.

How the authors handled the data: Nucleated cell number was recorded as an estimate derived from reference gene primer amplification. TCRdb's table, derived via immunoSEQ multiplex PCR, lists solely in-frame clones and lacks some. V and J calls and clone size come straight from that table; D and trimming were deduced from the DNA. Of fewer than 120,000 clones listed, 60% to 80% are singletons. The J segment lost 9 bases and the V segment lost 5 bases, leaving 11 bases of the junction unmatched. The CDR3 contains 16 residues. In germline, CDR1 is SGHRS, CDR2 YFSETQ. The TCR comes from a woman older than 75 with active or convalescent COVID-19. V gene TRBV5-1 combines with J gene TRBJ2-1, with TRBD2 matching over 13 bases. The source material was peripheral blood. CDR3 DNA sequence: TGCGCCAGCAGGCCCTCTGGACTAGCGGGAGTGGGTGAGCAGTTCTTC. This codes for CASRPSGLAGVGEQFF.